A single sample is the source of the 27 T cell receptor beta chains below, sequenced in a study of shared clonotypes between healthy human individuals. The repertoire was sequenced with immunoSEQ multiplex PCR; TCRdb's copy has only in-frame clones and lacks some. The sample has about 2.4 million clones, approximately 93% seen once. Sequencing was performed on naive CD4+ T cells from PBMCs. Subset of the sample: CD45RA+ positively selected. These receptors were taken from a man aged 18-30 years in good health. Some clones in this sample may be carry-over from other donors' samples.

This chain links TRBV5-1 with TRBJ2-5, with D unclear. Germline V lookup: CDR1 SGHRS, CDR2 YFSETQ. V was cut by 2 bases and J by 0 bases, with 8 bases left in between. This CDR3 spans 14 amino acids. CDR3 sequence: CASSLQEYQETQYF. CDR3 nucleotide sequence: TGCGCCAGCAGCTTACAAGAGTACCAAGAGACCCAGTACTTC.

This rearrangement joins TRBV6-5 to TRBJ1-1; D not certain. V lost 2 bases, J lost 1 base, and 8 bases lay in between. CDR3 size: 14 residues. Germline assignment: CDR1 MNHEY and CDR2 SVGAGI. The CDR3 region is CASSYNAPNTEAFF. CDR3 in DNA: TGTGCCAGCAGTTACAACGCCCCGAACACTGAAGCTTTCTTT.

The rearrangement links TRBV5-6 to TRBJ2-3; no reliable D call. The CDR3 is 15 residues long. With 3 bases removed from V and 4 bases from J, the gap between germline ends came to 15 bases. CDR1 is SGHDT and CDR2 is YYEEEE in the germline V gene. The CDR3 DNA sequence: TGTGCCAGCAGCTCGCGACGCGTCCTTGCAGATACGCAGTATTTT. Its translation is CASSSRRVLADTQYF.

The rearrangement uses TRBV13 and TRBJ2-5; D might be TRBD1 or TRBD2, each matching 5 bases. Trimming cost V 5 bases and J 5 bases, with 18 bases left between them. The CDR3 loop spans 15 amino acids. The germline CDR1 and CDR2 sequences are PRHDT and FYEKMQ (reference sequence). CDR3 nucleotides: TGTGCCAGCAGCCAACGGGGCGCAGGTTGGGAGACCCAGTACTTC. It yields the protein CASSQRGAGWETQYF.

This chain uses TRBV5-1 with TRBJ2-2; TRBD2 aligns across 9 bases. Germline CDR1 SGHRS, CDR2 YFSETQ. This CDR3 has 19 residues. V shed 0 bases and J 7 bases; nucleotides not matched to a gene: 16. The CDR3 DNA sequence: TGCGCCAGCAGCTTGGGGTACGGAATAGCGGGAGCCATCGGCGGGGAGCTGTTTTTT. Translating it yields CASSLGYGIAGAIGGELFF.

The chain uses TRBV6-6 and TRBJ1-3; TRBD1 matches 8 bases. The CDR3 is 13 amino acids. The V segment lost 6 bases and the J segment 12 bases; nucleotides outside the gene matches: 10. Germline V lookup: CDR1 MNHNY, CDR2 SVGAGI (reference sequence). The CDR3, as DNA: TGTGCCAGCAGGATGACAGGGGTGGATAGCATATATTTT. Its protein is CASRMTGVDSIYF.

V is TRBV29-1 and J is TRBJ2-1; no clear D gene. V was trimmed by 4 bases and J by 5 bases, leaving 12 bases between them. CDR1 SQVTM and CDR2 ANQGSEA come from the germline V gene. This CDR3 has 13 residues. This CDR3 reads CSVGKFRDNEQFF. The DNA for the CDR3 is TGCAGCGTTGGCAAGTTCCGGGACAATGAGCAGTTCTTC.

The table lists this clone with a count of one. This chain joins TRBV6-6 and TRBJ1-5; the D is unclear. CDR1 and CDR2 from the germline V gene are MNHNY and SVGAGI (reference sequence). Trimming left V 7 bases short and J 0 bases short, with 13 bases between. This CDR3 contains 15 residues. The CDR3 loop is CASTDLDGSNQPQHF. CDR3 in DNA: TGTGCCAGCACCGACCTTGACGGTAGCAATCAGCCCCAGCATTTT.

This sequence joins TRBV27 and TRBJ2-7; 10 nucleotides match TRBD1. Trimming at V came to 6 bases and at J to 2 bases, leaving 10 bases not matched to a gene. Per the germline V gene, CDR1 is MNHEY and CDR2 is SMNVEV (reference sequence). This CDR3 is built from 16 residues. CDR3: CASSRIGTGVTYEQYF. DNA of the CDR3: TGTGCCAGCAGCCGAATCGGGACAGGGGTAACCTACGAGCAGTACTTC.

Here the CDR3 reads CASSESAVYEQYF. DNA of the CDR3: TGTGCCAGCAGTGAAAGCGCGGTCTACGAGCAGTACTTC. The chain recombines TRBV2 with TRBJ2-7; no reliable D call. The V and J ends lost 2 bases and 3 bases respectively, with 8 bases between them. There are 13 residues in the CDR3. The germline gives CDR1 SNHLY, CDR2 FYNNEI.

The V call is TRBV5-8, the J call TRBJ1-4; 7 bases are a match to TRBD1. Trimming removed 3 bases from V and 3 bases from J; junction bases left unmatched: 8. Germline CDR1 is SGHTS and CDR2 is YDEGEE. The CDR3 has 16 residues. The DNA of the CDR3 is TGTGCCAGCAGCTACCAGGGGGTAGGGGCTAATGAAAAACTGTTTTTT. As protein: CASSYQGVGANEKLFF.

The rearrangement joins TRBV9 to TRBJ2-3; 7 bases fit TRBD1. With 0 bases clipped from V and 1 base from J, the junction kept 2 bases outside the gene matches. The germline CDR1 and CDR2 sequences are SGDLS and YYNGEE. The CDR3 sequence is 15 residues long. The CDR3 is CASSVEGARTDTQYF. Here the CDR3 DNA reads TGTGCCAGCAGCGTAGAGGGGGCCCGCACAGATACGCAGTATTTT.

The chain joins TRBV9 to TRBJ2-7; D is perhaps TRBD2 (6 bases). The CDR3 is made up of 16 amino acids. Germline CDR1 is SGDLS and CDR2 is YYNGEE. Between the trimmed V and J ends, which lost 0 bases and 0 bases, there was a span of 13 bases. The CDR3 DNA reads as TGTGCCAGCAGCGTAGGGGGCGGGGAGAGCTCCTACGAGCAGTACTTC. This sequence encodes CASSVGGGESSYEQYF.

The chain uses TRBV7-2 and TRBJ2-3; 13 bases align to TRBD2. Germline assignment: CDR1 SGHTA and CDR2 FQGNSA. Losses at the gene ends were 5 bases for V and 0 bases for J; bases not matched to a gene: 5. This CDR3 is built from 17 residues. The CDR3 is CASSRLAGGLSTDTQYF. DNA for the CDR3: TGTGCCAGCAGCCGACTAGCGGGGGGCTTAAGCACAGATACGCAGTATTTT.

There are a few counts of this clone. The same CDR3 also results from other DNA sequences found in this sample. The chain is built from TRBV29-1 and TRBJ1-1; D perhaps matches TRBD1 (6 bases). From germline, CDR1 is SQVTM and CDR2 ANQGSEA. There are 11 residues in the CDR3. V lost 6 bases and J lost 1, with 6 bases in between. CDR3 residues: CSVGQNTEAFF. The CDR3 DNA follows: TGCAGCGTGGGACAGAACACTGAAGCTTTCTTT.

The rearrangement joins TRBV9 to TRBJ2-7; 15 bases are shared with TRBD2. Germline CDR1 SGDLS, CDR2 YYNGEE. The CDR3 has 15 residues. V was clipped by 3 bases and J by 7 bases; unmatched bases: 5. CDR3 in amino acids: CASSATGTSGREQYF. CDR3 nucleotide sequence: TGTGCCAGCAGCGCGACCGGGACTAGCGGGAGGGAGCAGTACTTC.

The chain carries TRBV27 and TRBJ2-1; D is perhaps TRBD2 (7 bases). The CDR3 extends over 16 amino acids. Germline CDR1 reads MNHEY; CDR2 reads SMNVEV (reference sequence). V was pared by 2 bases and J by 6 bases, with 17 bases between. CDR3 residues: CASSLILLGGPNEQFF. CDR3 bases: TGTGCCAGCAGTTTAATTCTTCTCGGGGGGCCCAATGAGCAGTTCTTC.

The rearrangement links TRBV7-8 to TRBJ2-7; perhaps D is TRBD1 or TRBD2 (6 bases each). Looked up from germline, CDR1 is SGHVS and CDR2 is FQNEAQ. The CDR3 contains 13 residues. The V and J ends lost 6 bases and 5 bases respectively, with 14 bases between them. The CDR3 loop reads CASSGGRENEQYF. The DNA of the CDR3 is TGTGCCAGCAGTGGGGGGCGGGAAAACGAGCAGTACTTC.

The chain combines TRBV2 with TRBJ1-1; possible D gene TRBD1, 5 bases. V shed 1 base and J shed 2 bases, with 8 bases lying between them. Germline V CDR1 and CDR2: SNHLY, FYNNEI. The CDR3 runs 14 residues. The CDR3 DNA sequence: TGTGCCAGCAGTGAAGAGGGGTTAAACACTGAAGCTTTCTTT. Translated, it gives CASSEEGLNTEAFF.

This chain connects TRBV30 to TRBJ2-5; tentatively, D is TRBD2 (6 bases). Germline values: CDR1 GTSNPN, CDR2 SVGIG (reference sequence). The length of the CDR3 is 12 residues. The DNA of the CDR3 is TGTGCTGGCGGCGGAGGGCTCGAGACCCAGTACTTC. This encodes CAGGGGLETQYF.

The CDR3 here is CASSPHAAGSSEQFF. The CDR3, as DNA: TGTGCCAGCAGTCCACATGCGGCAGGGAGCAGTGAGCAGTTCTTC. The chain has TRBV28 and TRBJ2-1; D tentatively fits TRBD1 or TRBD2 (5 bases each). The CDR3 is 15 residues long. Germline V gives CDR1 MDHEN, CDR2 SYDVKM. Between the trimmed V and J ends, which lost 5 bases and 9 bases, there was a span of 20 bases.

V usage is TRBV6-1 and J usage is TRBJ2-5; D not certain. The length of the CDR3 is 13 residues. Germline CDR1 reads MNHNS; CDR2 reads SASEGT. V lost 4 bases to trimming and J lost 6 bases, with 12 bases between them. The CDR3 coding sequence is TGTGCCAGCAGTGTACTAAGGCGGCAGACCCAGTACTTC. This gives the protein CASSVLRRQTQYF.

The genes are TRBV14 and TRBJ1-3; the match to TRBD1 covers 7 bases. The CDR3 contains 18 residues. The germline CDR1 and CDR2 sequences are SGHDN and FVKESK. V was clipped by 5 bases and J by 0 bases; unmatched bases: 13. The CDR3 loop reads CASSYAGTENYSGNTIYF. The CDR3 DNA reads TGTGCCAGCAGCTACGCGGGGACAGAAAACTACTCTGGAAACACCATATATTTT.

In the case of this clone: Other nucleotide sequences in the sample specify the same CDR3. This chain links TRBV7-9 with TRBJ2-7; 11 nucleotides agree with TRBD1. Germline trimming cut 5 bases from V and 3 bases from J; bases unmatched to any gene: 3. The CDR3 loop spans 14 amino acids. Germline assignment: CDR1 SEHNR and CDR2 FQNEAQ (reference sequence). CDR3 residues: CASSPGQGGYEQYF. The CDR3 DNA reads TGTGCCAGCAGCCCGGGACAGGGGGGCTACGAGCAGTACTTC.

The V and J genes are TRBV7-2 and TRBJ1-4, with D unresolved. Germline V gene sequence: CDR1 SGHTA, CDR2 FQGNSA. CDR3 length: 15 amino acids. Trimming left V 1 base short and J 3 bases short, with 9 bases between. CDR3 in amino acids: CASSLVRAPNEKLFF. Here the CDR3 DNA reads TGTGCCAGCAGCTTAGTGCGGGCCCCTAATGAAAAACTGTTTTTT.

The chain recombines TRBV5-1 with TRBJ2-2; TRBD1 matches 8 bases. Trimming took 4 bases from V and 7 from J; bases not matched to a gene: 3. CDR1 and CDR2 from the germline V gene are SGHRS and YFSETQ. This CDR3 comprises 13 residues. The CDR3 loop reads CASSLDRVGELFF. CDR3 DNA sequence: TGCGCCAGCAGCCTGGACAGGGTCGGGGAGCTGTTTTTT.

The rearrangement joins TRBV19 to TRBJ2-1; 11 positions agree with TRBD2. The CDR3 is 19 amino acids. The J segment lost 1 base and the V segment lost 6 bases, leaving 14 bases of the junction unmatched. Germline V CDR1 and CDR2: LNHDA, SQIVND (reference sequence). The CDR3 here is CASSSRGRTSGQSYNEQFF. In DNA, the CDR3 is TGTGCCAGTAGCTCCCGGGGACGGACTAGCGGGCAATCCTACAATGAGCAGTTCTTC.